A single sample is the source of the 5 T cell receptor beta chains below, sequenced in a study of T cells in localized non-small cell lung cancer. Clones were sequenced by immunoSEQ multiplex PCR, and TCRdb holds only the in-frame ones, with some missing. The sample carries 24,000 or so clones, less than 95% recorded once. Sequencing was performed on peripheral blood, taken before any cancer treatment. The receptors were gathered from a woman aged 40-75 years with stage I lung adenocarcinoma.

The chain employs TRBV5-8 and TRBJ2-1; D is undetermined. The V end lost 2 bases, the J end lost 2 bases, and 2 bases lay between the germline ends. This CDR3 is built from 12 residues. The germline V gene has CDR1 SGHTS and CDR2 YDEGEE. CDR3 residues: CASSFPYNEQFF. CDR3 coding DNA: TGTGCCAGCAGCTTTCCCTACAATGAGCAGTTCTTC.

The count of this clone is one. The chain links TRBV14 to TRBJ2-1; 8 positions agree with TRBD1. Trimming took 0 bases from V and 7 from J; bases not matched to a gene: 11. The length of the CDR3 is 17 residues. Germline V gene data show CDR1 as SGHDN and CDR2 as FVKESK. CDR3 amino acids: CASSQDPGGWEENEQFF. CDR3 sequence (DNA): TGTGCCAGCAGCCAAGATCCAGGGGGCTGGGAGGAAAATGAGCAGTTCTTC.

The V call is TRBV5-1, the J call TRBJ2-5; a weak D match, TRBD1 (6 bases). This CDR3 has 18 amino acids. Germline loops: CDR1 SGHRS, CDR2 YFSETQ. Trimming stripped 4 bases from V and 2 bases from J, with 24 bases between. The CDR3 DNA sequence: TGCGCCAGCAGCCTCAATCGTTTTCAGGGGTTCGTTCAAGAGACCCAGTACTTC. It encodes CASSLNRFQGFVQETQYF.

The chain is built from TRBV7-9 and TRBJ2-3; no reliable D call. The CDR3 totals 15 residues. The V gene lost 6 bases and the J gene lost 1 base, with 14 bases spanning the gap. The germline gives CDR1 SEHNR, CDR2 FQNEAQ (reference sequence). DNA for the CDR3: TGTGCCAGCAGTACCTCTTGGATTCGCACAGATACGCAGTATTTT. Amino acid sequence: CASSTSWIRTDTQYF.

V is TRBV28 and J is TRBJ2-7; 10 bases line up with TRBD1. The CDR3 runs to 13 residues. V lost 8 bases, J lost 6 bases, and 7 bases stayed unmatched. The germline gives CDR1 MDHEN, CDR2 SYDVKM. The CDR3 DNA sequence: TGTGCCAGCTCCATGACAGGGGGCATCGAGCAGTACTTC. Translating gives CASSMTGGIEQYF.